Each of the 8 T cell receptor beta chains below was sequenced from the same sample in a study of identical twins. MiXCR, applied by TCRdb to the 5' RACE reads, yields one record per CDR3 protein. This table has about 220,000 distinct CDR3 sequences, around a tenth appearing once. Sequences were obtained from memory (CD45RO+) T cells sorted from blood. Receptors were obtained from a woman aged 18 to 35 in good health.

This chain joins TRBV10-1 and TRBJ2-7, with 9 bases lining up with TRBD1. V gave up 6 bases and J gave up 5 bases; unmatched junction bases: 5. The CDR3 length is 13 residues. Per germline, CDR1 WNHNN and CDR2 SYGVQD (reference sequence). CDR3 region: CASSPGTGNEQYF. CDR3 coding DNA: TGCGCCAGCAGCCCCGGGACAGGGAACGAGCAGTACTTC.

The V gene is TRBV25-1, the J gene TRBJ2-1; a possible D gene is TRBD2 (6 bases). CDR1 is MGHDK, CDR2 SYGVNS, per germline. Trimming cost V 1 base and J 8 bases, with 9 bases left between them. The CDR3 spans 13 residues. The CDR3 sequence is CASSELGRYEQFF. The CDR3 DNA sequence: TGTGCCAGCAGTGAATTAGGGAGGTATGAGCAGTTCTTC.

This clonotype turned up a few times. In DNA form, the CDR3 reads TGTGCCAGCAGCTTAGAGGGGCCTATCCCAGATACGCAGTATTTT. Protein: CASSLEGPIPDTQYF. The chain is built from TRBV7-9 and TRBJ2-3; a weak D match, TRBD1 (5 bases). This CDR3 is 15 amino acids long. CDR1 is SEHNR and CDR2 is FQNEAQ in the germline V gene (reference sequence). Deletions cut 1 base from V and 4 bases from J, with 12 bases between.

This chain links TRBV3-1 with TRBJ1-1, with a possible D match to TRBD1 (5 bases). Germline values: CDR1 LGHDT, CDR2 YNNKEL (reference sequence). The CDR3 has 13 residues. V was pared by 0 bases and J by 12 bases, with 14 bases between. The DNA for the CDR3 is TGTGCCAGCAGCCAAGAAACCGGGGCTGGTACTTTCTTT. Encoded protein: CASSQETGAGTFF.

V and J are TRBV7-6 and TRBJ1-6; D is uncertain. The CDR3 loop spans 15 amino acids. Trimming took 1 base from V and 10 from J, leaving 14 bases between them. In germline, CDR1 is SGHVS, CDR2 FNYEAQ. For the CDR3, the DNA is TGTGCCAGCAGCTTAGAATCCCAGAGTCGATCACCCCTCCACTTT. Translation: CASSLESQSRSPLHF.

The rearrangement links TRBV5-1 to TRBJ2-6; 7 bases are shared with TRBD1. The V segment lost 2 bases and the J segment 2 bases; nucleotides outside the gene matches: 10. The germline V gene encodes CDR1 SGHRS and CDR2 YFSETQ. The CDR3 consists of 18 residues. The CDR3 DNA follows: TGCGCCAGCAGCTTCAGGCCCACAGGGGATACTGGGGCCAACGTCCTGACTTTC. Translating it yields CASSFRPTGDTGANVLTF.

This rearrangement joins TRBV29-1 to TRBJ1-1, with D tentatively TRBD1 (6 bases). With 5 bases removed from V and 7 bases from J, the gap between germline ends came to 8 bases. Germline loops: CDR1 SQVTM, CDR2 ANQGSEA. The CDR3 totals 10 residues. DNA of the CDR3: TGCAGCGTTAGGACAGATGAAGCTTTCTTT. Protein product: CSVRTDEAFF.

This clonotype was counted between two and nine times. This sequence joins TRBV29-1 and TRBJ2-3; 12 bases fit TRBD2. This CDR3 contains 15 residues. The germline V gene has CDR1 SQVTM and CDR2 ANQGSEA. The J segment lost 0 bases and the V segment lost 5 bases, leaving 3 bases of the junction unmatched. The CDR3 reads CSVCLAGGSTDTQYF. In DNA, the CDR3 is TGCAGCGTTTGCCTAGCGGGGGGGAGCACAGATACGCAGTATTTT.